The clone carrying this TCR beta chain has ten or more counts. Germline V gene sequence: CDR1 LNHNV, CDR2 YYDKDF (reference sequence). V gave up 5 bases and J gave up 4 bases, with 8 bases separating them. The CDR3 contains 13 residues. These data are taken from a study of blood T cell repertoires in COVID-19. In the authors' workflow: Amplifying reference gene primers gave estimates of nucleated cell counts. Profiled with immunoSEQ multiplex PCR; TCRdb holds only in-frame clones, not every one. V and J calls and clone size come straight from that table; D and trimming were deduced from the DNA. The profile shows about 400,000 clones, approximately 91% of them singletons.

This chain links TRBV15 with TRBJ1-4, with a weak D call TRBD1 (5 bases). The sample comprised PBMCs or T cells enriched from blood (not recorded which). This sequence originates from a woman aged 35 to 49 with acute COVID-19. CDR3 nucleotides: TGTGCCACCAGCGACAGACTTAATGAAAAACTGTTTTTT. It translates to CATSDRLNEKLFF.